What follows is one TCR beta chain and its context. Its target is not known. The entry originates in a study of breast tumors, draining lymph nodes, adjacent tissues. Axillary draining lymph nodes of breast cancer patients supplied the node samples. Via MiXCR, TCRdb re-called the multiplex PCR reads, giving one row per CDR3 protein. The sample lists some 250,000 distinct CDR3 sequences; roughly a third were seen once. The germline gives CDR1 KGHSH, CDR2 LQKENI. The CDR3 runs to 15 residues. The V segment lost 5 bases and the J segment 1 base; nucleotides outside the gene matches: 6. The study, taken as a whole, reports: Tumor repertoires ranked between lymph nodes and nontumor tissue in diversity, with V and J gene preferences.

The rearrangement uses TRBV18 and TRBJ2-7; the match to TRBD1 covers 9 bases. The TCR comes from a female donor with breast cancer. Some clones in this sample may be carry-over from other donors' samples. Sequencing was performed on axillary lymph node tissue. The CDR3 DNA reads as TGTGCCAGCTCAAAGACAGGGGGACTATCCTACGAGCAGTACTTC. Encoded protein: CASSKTGGLSYEQYF. The entire variable domain, with the rest obtained from reference TRBV18 and TRBJ2-7, is as follows: NAGVMQNPRHLVRRRGQEARLRCSPMKGHSHVYWYRQLPEEGLKFMVYLQKENIIDESGMPKERFSAEFPKEGPSILRIQQVVRGDSAAYFCASSKTGGLSYEQYFGPGTRLTVT.